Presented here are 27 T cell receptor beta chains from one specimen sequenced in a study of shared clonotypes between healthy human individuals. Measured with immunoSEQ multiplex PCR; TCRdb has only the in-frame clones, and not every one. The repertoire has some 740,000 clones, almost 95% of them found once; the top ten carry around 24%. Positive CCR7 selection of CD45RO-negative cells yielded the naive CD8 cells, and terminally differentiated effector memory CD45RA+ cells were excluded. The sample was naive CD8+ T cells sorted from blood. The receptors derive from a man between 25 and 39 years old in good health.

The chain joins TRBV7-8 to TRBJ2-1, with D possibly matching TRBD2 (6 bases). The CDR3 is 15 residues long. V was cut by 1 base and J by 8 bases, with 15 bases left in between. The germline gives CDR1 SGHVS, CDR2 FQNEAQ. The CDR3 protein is CASSLGGDSRDEQFF. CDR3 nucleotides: TGTGCCAGCAGCTTAGGGGGGGACTCCAGGGATGAGCAGTTCTTC.

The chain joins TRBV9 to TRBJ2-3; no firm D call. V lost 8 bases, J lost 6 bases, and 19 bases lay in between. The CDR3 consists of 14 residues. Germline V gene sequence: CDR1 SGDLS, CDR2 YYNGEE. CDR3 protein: CARSGLPSPDTQYF. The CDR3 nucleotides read TGTGCCAGGTCGGGCCTCCCGTCTCCGGATACGCAGTATTTT.

The CDR3 loop is CASSLGRTEAFF. Here the CDR3 DNA reads TGCGCCAGCAGCTTAGGACGAACTGAAGCTTTCTTT. The gene calls are TRBV5-1 and TRBJ1-1; no reliable D call. Germline-derived CDR1 and CDR2 are SGHRS and YFSETQ. This CDR3 has 12 residues. Trimming left V 2 bases short and J 5 bases short, with 7 bases between.

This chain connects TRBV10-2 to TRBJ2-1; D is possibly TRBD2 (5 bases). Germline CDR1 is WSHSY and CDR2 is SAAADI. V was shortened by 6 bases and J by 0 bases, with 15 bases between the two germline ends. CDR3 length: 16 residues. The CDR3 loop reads CASREVGRGSYNEQFF. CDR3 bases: TGCGCCAGCAGGGAAGTAGGTCGGGGCTCCTACAATGAGCAGTTCTTC.

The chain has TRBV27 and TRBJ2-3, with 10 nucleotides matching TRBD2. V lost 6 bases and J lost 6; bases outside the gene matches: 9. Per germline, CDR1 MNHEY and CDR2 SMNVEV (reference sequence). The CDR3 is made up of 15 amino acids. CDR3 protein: CASSSEREGPDTQYF. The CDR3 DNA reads TGTGCCAGCAGCTCAGAGCGGGAGGGCCCCGATACGCAGTATTTT.

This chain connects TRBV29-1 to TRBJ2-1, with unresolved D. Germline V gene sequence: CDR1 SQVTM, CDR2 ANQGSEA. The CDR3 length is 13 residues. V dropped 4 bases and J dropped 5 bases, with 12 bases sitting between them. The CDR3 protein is CSVGGTSDNEQFF. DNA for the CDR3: TGCAGCGTTGGAGGAACCTCGGACAATGAGCAGTTCTTC.

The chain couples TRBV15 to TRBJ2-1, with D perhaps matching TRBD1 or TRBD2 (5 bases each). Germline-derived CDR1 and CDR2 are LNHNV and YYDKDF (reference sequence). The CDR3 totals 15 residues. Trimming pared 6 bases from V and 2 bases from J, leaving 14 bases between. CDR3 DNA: TGTGCCACCAGTAGTGGGACCGGTGCCTACAATGAGCAGTTCTTC. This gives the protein CATSSGTGAYNEQFF.

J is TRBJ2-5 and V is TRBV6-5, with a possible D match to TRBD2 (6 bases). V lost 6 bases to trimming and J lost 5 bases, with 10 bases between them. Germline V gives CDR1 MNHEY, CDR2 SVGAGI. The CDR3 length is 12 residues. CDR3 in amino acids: CASSRGIETQYF. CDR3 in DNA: TGTGCCAGCAGCCGGGGGATCGAGACCCAGTACTTC.

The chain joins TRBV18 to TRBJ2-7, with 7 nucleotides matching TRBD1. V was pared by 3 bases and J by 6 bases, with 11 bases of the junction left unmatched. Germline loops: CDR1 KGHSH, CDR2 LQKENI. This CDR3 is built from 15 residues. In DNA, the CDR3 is TGTGCCAGCTCACCGGAGACAGGGACCCCCACCGAGCAGTACTTC. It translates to CASSPETGTPTEQYF. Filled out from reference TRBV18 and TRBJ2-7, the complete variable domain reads NAGVMQNPRHLVRRRGQEARLRCSPMKGHSHVYWYRQLPEEGLKFMVYLQKENIIDESGMPKERFSAEFPKEGPSILRIQQVVRGDSAAYFCASSPETGTPTEQYFGPGTRLTVT.

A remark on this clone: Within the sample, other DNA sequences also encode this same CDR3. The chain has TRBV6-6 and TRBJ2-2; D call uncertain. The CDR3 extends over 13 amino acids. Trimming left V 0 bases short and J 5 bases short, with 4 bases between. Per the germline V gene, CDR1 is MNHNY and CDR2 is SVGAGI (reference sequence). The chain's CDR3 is CASSYSVTGELFF. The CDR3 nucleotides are TGTGCCAGCAGTTACTCTGTGACCGGGGAGCTGTTTTTT.

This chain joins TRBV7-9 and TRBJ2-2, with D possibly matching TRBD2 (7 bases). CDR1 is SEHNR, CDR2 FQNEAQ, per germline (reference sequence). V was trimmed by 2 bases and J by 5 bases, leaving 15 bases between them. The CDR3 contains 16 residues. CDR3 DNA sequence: TGTGCCAGCAGCTTACCCGACAGGCGGGGGACCGGGGAGCTGTTTTTT. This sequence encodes CASSLPDRRGTGELFF.

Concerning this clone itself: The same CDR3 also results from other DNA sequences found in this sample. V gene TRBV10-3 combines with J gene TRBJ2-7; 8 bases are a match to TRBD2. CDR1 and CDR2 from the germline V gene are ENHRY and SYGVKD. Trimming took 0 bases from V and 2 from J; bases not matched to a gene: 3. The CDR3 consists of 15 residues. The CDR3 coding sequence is TGTGCCATCAGTGAGTCCGGCGGGGGGACCTACGAGCAGTACTTC. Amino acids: CAISESGGGTYEQYF.

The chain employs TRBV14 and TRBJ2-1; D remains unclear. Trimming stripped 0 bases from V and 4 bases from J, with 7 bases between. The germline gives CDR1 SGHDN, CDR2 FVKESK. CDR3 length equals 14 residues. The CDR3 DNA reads TGTGCCAGCAGCCAAGACCTGGGGTACAATGAGCAGTTCTTC. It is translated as CASSQDLGYNEQFF.

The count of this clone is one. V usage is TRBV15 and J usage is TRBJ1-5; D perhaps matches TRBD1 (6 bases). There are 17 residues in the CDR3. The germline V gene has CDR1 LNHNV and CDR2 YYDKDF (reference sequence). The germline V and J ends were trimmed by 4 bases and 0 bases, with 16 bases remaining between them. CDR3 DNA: TGTGCCACCAGCACACCGGACAGCGGTACTAGCAATCAGCCCCAGCATTTT. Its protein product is CATSTPDSGTSNQPQHF.

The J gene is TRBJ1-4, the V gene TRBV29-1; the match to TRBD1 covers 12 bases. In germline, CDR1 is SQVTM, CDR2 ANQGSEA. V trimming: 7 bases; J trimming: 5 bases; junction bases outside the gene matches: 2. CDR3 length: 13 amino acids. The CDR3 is CSAGTGGNEKLFF. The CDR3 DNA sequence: TGCAGCGCCGGGACAGGGGGCAATGAAAAACTGTTTTTT.

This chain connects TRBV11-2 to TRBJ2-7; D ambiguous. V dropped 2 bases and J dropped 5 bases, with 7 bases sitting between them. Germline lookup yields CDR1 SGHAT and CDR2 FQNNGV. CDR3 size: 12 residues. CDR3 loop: CASSLFIDEQYF. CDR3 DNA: TGTGCCAGCAGCTTATTTATCGACGAGCAGTACTTC.

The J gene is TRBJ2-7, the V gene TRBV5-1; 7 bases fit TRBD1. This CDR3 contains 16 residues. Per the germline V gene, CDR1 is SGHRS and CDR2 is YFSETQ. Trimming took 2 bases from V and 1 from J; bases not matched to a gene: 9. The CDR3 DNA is TGCGCCAGCAGCTTACGACCGGGACAGCAGTCCTACGAGCAGTACTTC. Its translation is CASSLRPGQQSYEQYF.

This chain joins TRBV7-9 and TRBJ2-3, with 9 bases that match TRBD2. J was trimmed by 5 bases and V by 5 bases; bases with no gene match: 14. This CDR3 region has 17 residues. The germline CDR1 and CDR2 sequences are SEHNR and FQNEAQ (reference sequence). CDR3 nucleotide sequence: TGTGCCAGCAGCCCCTCTGGTATTAGCGGGAGTGAAGATACGCAGTATTTT. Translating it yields CASSPSGISGSEDTQYF.

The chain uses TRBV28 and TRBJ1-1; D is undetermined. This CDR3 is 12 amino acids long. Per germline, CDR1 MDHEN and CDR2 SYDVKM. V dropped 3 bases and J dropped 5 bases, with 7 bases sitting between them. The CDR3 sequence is CASSLRNTEAFF. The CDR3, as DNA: TGTGCCAGCAGTTTGAGGAATACTGAAGCTTTCTTT.

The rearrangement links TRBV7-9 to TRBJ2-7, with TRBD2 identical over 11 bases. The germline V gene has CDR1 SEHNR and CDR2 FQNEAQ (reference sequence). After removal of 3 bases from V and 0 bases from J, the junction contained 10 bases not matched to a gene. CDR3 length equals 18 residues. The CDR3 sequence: CASSLIAGGADYSYEQYF. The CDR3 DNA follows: TGTGCCAGCAGCTTGATAGCGGGAGGGGCGGACTACTCCTACGAGCAGTACTTC.

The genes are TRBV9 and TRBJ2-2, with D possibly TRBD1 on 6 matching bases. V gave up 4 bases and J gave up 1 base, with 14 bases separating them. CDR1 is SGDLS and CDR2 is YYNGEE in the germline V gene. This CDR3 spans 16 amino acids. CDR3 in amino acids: CASSPRRQENTGELFF. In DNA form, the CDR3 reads TGTGCCAGCAGCCCAAGGAGACAGGAGAACACCGGGGAGCTGTTTTTT. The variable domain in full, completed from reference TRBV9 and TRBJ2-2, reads DSGVTQTPKHLITATGQRVTLRCSPRSGDLSVYWYQQSLDQGLQFLIQYYNGEERAKGNILERFSAQQFPDLHSELNLSSLELGDSALYFCASSPRRQENTGELFFGEGSRLTVL.

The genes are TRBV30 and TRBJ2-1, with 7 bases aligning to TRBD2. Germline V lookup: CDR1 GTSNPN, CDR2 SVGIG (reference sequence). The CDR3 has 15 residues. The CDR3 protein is CASGEKGLGINEQFF. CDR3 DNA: TGTGCGTCGGGGGAGAAAGGACTAGGGATTAATGAGCAGTTCTTC.

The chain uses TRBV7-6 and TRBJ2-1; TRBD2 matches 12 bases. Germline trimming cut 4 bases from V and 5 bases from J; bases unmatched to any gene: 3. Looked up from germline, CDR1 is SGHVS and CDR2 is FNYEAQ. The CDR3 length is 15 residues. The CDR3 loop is CASSSWTSGNNEQFF. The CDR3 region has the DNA TGTGCCAGCAGCTCATGGACTAGCGGGAACAATGAGCAGTTCTTC.

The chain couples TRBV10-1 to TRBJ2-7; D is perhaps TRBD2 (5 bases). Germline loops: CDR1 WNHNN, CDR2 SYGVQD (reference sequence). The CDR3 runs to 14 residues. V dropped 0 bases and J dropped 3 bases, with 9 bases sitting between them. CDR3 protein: CASSESTRGYEQYF. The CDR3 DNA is TGCGCCAGCAGTGAGTCCACCCGGGGCTACGAGCAGTACTTC.

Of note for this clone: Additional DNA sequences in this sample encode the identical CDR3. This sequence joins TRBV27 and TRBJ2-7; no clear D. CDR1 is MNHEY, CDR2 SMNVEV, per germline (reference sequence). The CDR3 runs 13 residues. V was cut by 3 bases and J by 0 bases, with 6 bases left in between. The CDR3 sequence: CASSLGASYEQYF. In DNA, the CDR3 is TGTGCCAGCAGTTTGGGCGCCTCCTACGAGCAGTACTTC.

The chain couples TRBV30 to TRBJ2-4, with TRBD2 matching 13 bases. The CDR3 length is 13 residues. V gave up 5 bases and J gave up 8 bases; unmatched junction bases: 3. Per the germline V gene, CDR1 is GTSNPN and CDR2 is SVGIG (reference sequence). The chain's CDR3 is CAWGLAGVHIQYF. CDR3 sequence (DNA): TGTGCCTGGGGACTAGCGGGAGTACACATTCAGTACTTC.

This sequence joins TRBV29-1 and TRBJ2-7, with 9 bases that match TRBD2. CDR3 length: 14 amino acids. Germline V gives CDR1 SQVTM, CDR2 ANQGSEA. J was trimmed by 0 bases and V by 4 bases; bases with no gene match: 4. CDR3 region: CSVVISGSSYEQYF. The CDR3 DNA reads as TGCAGCGTTGTCATTAGCGGGAGCTCCTACGAGCAGTACTTC.